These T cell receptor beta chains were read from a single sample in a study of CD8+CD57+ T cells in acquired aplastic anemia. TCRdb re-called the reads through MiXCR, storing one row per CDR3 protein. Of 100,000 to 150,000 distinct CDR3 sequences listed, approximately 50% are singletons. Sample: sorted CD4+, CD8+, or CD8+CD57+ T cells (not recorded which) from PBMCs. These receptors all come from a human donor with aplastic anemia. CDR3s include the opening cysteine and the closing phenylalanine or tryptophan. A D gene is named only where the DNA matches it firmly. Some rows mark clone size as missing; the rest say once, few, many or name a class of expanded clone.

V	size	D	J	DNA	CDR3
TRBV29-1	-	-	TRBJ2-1	TGCAGCGTTGAAGGAGGGCAGGGGATCTACAATGAGCAGGTCTTC	CSVEGGQGIYNEQVF
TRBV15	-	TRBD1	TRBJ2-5	TGTGCCACCAGCTGCCCCACCTCGGACAGGGGCCTGGAGACCCAGTACTTC	CATSCPTSDRGLETQYF
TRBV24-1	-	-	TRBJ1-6	TGTGCCACGGACAGTCGAAATTCACCCCTCCACTTT	CATDSRNSPLHF
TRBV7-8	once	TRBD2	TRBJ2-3	TGTGCCAGCAGCTTAGGGCTACTAGCGGAGCAGTATTTT	CASSLGLLAEQYF
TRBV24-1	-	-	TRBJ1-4	TGTGCCACCAGTGATTCCTGGGAGCCAAAACTGTTTTTT	CATSDSWEPKLFF
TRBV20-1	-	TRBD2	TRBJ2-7	TGCAGTGCTAGTGGTCGGGGGGTCTCCTACGAGCAGTACTTC	CSASGRGVSYEQYF
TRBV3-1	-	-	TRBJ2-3	TGTGCCAGCAGCCAAGATCCCGTTTCAGATACGCAGTATTTT	CASSQDPVSDTQYF
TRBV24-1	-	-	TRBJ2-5	TGTGCCACCAGTGATATACGGGATTCCCAAGAGACCCAGTACTTC	CATSDIRDSQETQYF
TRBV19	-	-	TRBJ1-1	TGTGCCAGTAGTATAGCGGGGGGGATTAGTGAAGCTTTCTTT	CASSIAGGISEAFF
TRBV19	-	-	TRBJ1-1	TGTGCCAGTAGGGTCGGACCGATGAACACTGAAGCTTTCTTT	CASRVGPMNTEAFF
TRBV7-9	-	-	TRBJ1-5	TGTGCCAGCAGCTTAGAAATGAATCAGCCCCAGCATTTT	CASSLEMNQPQHF
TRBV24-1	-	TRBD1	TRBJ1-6	TGTGCCACCAGTGATTTGCCTACGGGACAGTGGAATTCACCCCTCCACTTT	CATSDLPTGQWNSPLHF
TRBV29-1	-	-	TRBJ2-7	TGCAGCGTTGGATACAGCCCCTACGAGCAGTACTTC	CSVGYSPYEQYF
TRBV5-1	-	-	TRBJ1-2	TGCGCCAGCAGCTCGGACCTTAACTATGGCTACACCTTC	CASSSDLNYGYTF
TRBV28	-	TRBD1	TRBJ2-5	TGTGCCAGCAGCCCGCCCGAGGACAGGGTATCCCAAGAGACCCAGTACTTC	CASSPPEDRVSQETQYF
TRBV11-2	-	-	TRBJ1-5	TGTGCCAGCAGCTTAAGGGCAGGGTTGTTTGGCAATCAGCCCCAGCATTTT	CASSLRAGLFGNQPQHF